A selection of T cell receptor beta chains follows, all from one sample in a study of blood T cells in healthy people across ages. TCRdb used MiXCR to reprocess the 5' RACE reads, holding one entry per CDR3 protein. Here the sample spans approximately 350,000 distinct CDR3 sequences, 52% being singletons. The material sequenced was blood. The receptors here all came from a man in his sixties in good health. Each CDR3 is given with its conserved first and last residue. The D gene is left open where the match is weak. Rows give clone size only sometimes, using once, few, many, or a class for an expanded clone.

v_gene: TRBV20-1; j_gene: TRBJ2-5; abundance: many; d_gene: TRBD1; CDR3aa: CRAAGGLIETQYF; CDR3nt: TGCAGAGCCGCAGGGGGCCTTATTGAGACCCAGTACTTC
v_gene: TRBV11-2; j_gene: TRBJ2-7; abundance: NA; d_gene: NA; CDR3aa: CASSLARVDEQYF; CDR3nt: TGTGCCAGCAGCTTAGCCCGGGTAGACGAGCAGTACTTC
v_gene: TRBV6-4; j_gene: TRBJ2-7; abundance: NA; d_gene: TRBD1; CDR3aa: CASSDLSAPGQGEYEQYF; CDR3nt: TGTGCCAGCAGTGACTTATCTGCGCCGGGACAGGGGGAATACGAGCAGTACTTC
v_gene: TRBV7-2; j_gene: TRBJ2-3; abundance: NA; d_gene: NA; CDR3aa: CASSLEVGTQYF; CDR3nt: TGTGCCAGCAGCTTAGAAGTGGGCACGCAGTATTTT
v_gene: TRBV18; j_gene: TRBJ2-5; abundance: many; d_gene: TRBD2; CDR3aa: CASSPRTRAGETQYF; CDR3nt: TGTGCCAGCTCACCACGGACTAGGGCGGGGGAGACCCAGTACTTC
v_gene: TRBV9; j_gene: TRBJ1-2; abundance: NA; d_gene: NA; CDR3aa: CASSAANYGYTF; CDR3nt: TGTGCCAGCAGCGCGGCGAACTATGGCTACACCTTC
v_gene: TRBV6-2/TRBV6-3; j_gene: TRBJ2-7; abundance: NA; d_gene: TRBD2; CDR3aa: CASTSSGSDSSGQYF; CDR3nt: TGTGCCAGCACTTCAAGCGGGAGTGACTCTTCCGGGCAGTACTTC
v_gene: TRBV5-6; j_gene: TRBJ2-3; abundance: NA; d_gene: NA; CDR3aa: CASSPGSWADTQYF; CDR3nt: TGTGCCAGCAGTCCGGGATCTTGGGCAGATACGCAGTATTTT
v_gene: TRBV29-1; j_gene: TRBJ2-1; abundance: NA; d_gene: NA; CDR3aa: CSVVVPRGSNEQFF; CDR3nt: TGCAGCGTTGTGGTTCCCAGGGGTTCCAATGAGCAGTTCTTC
v_gene: TRBV2; j_gene: TRBJ2-3; abundance: few; d_gene: TRBD1; CDR3aa: CASMRDRSTDTQYF; CDR3nt: TGTGCCAGCATGAGGGACAGGAGCACAGATACGCAGTATTTT
v_gene: TRBV5-1; j_gene: TRBJ2-7; abundance: NA; d_gene: TRBD2; CDR3aa: CASSLQGLAGESSYEQYF; CDR3nt: TGCGCCAGCAGCCTCCAGGGACTAGCGGGGGAGAGCTCCTACGAGCAGTACTTC
v_gene: TRBV7-2; j_gene: TRBJ2-1; abundance: NA; d_gene: NA; CDR3aa: CASSLRASEGGSYNEQFF; CDR3nt: TGTGCCAGCAGCTTAAGGGCATCTGAGGGGGGGTCCTACAATGAGCAGTTCTTC
v_gene: TRBV6-5; j_gene: TRBJ2-2; abundance: NA; d_gene: NA; CDR3aa: CASSYGRWGTGELFF; CDR3nt: TGTGCCAGCAGTTACGGGCGCTGGGGTACCGGGGAGCTGTTTTTT
v_gene: TRBV3-1; j_gene: TRBJ1-1; abundance: few; d_gene: TRBD1; CDR3aa: CASSHRQGHIEAFF; CDR3nt: TGTGCCAGCAGCCACCGACAGGGCCACATTGAAGCTTTCTTT
v_gene: TRBV28; j_gene: TRBJ1-6; abundance: NA; d_gene: TRBD1; CDR3aa: CASSQRTGNSPLHF; CDR3nt: TGTGCCAGCAGTCAACGGACAGGGAATTCACCCCTCCACTTT
v_gene: TRBV6-2/TRBV6-3; j_gene: TRBJ2-3; abundance: NA; d_gene: TRBD1; CDR3aa: CASSRTGLVQADTQYF; CDR3nt: TGTGCCAGCAGTCGGACAGGGCTGGTTCAAGCAGATACGCAGTATTTT
v_gene: TRBV28; j_gene: TRBJ1-5; abundance: NA; d_gene: NA; CDR3aa: CASSSAAFNQPQHF; CDR3nt: TGTGCCAGCAGTTCAGCCGCATTTAATCAGCCCCAGCATTTT
v_gene: TRBV12-3/TRBV12-4; j_gene: TRBJ2-1; abundance: NA; d_gene: NA; CDR3aa: CASQADYNEQFF; CDR3nt: TGTGCCAGCCAAGCCGACTACAATGAGCAGTTCTTC
v_gene: TRBV6-6; j_gene: TRBJ2-5; abundance: few; d_gene: NA; CDR3aa: CASSQGQRQYF; CDR3nt: TGTGCCAGCAGTCAAGGACAGAGGCAGTACTTC
v_gene: TRBV5-1; j_gene: TRBJ1-2; abundance: NA; d_gene: NA; CDR3aa: CASSLFGGQTNYGYTF; CDR3nt: TGCGCCAGCAGCTTGTTCGGGGGGCAGACTAACTATGGCTACACCTTC
v_gene: TRBV7-3; j_gene: TRBJ2-7; abundance: few; d_gene: NA; CDR3aa: CASSLFEGYEQYF; CDR3nt: TGTGCCAGCAGCTTATTCGAGGGCTACGAGCAGTACTTC
v_gene: TRBV4-2; j_gene: TRBJ2-7; abundance: NA; d_gene: TRBD2; CDR3aa: CASSQEAAGGAYEQYF; CDR3nt: TGTGCCAGCAGCCAAGAGGCAGCGGGGGGGGCCTACGAGCAGTACTTC
v_gene: TRBV20-1; j_gene: TRBJ2-1; abundance: many; d_gene: NA; CDR3aa: CSARDRYGNNEQFF; CDR3nt: TGCAGTGCTAGAGATAGGTACGGCAACAATGAGCAGTTCTTC
v_gene: TRBV27; j_gene: TRBJ2-6; abundance: NA; d_gene: NA; CDR3aa: CATGTGPHSGANVLTF; CDR3nt: TGTGCCACCGGAACAGGCCCCCACTCTGGGGCCAACGTCCTGACTTTC
v_gene: TRBV5-1; j_gene: TRBJ2-7; abundance: NA; d_gene: TRBD1; CDR3aa: CTSSLDRSYEQYF; CDR3nt: TGCACCAGCAGTCTGGACAGGTCCTACGAGCAGTACTTC
v_gene: TRBV5-1; j_gene: TRBJ2-7; abundance: NA; d_gene: TRBD2; CDR3aa: CASSSTSGKIHEQYF; CDR3nt: TGCGCCAGCAGCTCGACTAGCGGGAAGATCCACGAGCAGTACTTC
v_gene: TRBV6-2/TRBV6-3; j_gene: TRBJ1-2; abundance: few; d_gene: NA; CDR3aa: CASSYQPVYGYTF; CDR3nt: TGTGCCAGCAGTTACCAGCCTGTCTATGGCTACACCTTC
v_gene: TRBV7-2; j_gene: TRBJ2-3; abundance: NA; d_gene: NA; CDR3aa: CASSLAFGDTQYF; CDR3nt: TGTGCCAGCAGCTTAGCGTTCGGTGATACGCAGTATTTT